This TCR beta chain was recovered during a study of shared clonotypes between healthy human individuals. A word on this clone: Its matching antigen is unknown.

V lost 5 bases to trimming and J lost 0 bases; unmatched junction nucleotides: 6. The CDR3 runs to 16 residues. CDR1 MDHEN and CDR2 SYDVKM come from the germline V gene. Here immunoSEQ multiplex PCR was the method, and the copy in TCRdb shows in-frame clones only, minus some. The table lists roughly 700,000 clones, about 92% of them singletons. Participating donors were healthy, HIV-negative adults free of recent acute infections or vaccinations. General observations from the study: Few donors restricted represented genetic and exposure-history diversity.

V is TRBV28 and J is TRBJ2-3; 9 bases fit TRBD2. This sequence originates from a young man in good health. Some clones in this sample may be carry-over from other donors' samples. The sequenced sample was memory CD8+ T cells from PBMCs. As to subset: CD45RO+ cells pooled with CCR7-negative TemRA cells. CDR3 sequence: CASSERTSASTDTQYF. CDR3 bases: TGTGCCAGCAGTGAGAGGACTAGCGCCAGCACAGATACGCAGTATTTT.